The rows below give T cell receptor beta chains drawn from one sample of a study of CD8 T cells in Susac syndrome. TCRdb independently ran MiXCR on the immunoSEQ multiplex PCR reads; one entry per CDR3 protein. The sample consists of 100,000 or so distinct CDR3 sequences, about 93% of them appearing once. Sequencing used CD4+ T cells from PBMCs. The source is a human donor with Susac syndrome. Each CDR3 is given with its conserved first and last residue. The D gene is left open where the match is weak. Not every row has a clone size; where given, it reads once, few, many or a size class.

D: .; J: TRBJ2-1; V: TRBV29-1; size: .; CDR3: CSVPKSYNEQFF; DNA: TGCAGCGTTCCCAAGTCCTACAATGAGCAGTTCTTC
D: .; J: TRBJ1-4; V: TRBV2; size: .; CDR3: CASSENAGSGEKLFF; DNA: TGTGCCAGCAGTGAAAACGCGGGGTCGGGGGAAAAACTGTTTTTT
D: .; J: TRBJ1-6; V: TRBV5-6; size: .; CDR3: CASSFRPSLFNSPLHF; DNA: TGTGCCAGCAGCTTCAGACCGTCGTTATTCAATTCACCCCTCCACTTT
D: .; J: TRBJ2-3; V: TRBV19; size: .; CDR3: CASSIAVPDTQYF; DNA: TGTGCCAGTAGTATAGCCGTTCCAGATACGCAGTATTTT
D: .; J: TRBJ1-6; V: TRBV4-3; size: few; CDR3: CASSPQGQDSSPLHF; DNA: TGCGCCAGCAGCCCTCAGGGGCAGGATAGTTCACCCCTCCACTTT
D: .; J: TRBJ2-3; V: TRBV4-3; size: .; CDR3: CASSQDRAFPDTQYF; DNA: TGCGCCAGCAGCCAAGATCGTGCTTTTCCAGATACGCAGTATTTT
D: .; J: TRBJ1-5; V: TRBV30; size: .; CDR3: CAWSVGRRTQHF; DNA: TGTGCCTGGAGCGTGGGGAGGAGGACCCAGCATTTT
D: .; J: TRBJ2-1; V: TRBV25-1; size: .; CDR3: CASSDRESVYNEQFF; DNA: TGTGCCAGCAGTGATCGGGAGTCGGTCTACAATGAGCAGTTCTTC
D: .; J: TRBJ1-2; V: TRBV29-1; size: .; CDR3: CSVTADTNYGYTF; DNA: TGCAGCGTTACAGCCGATACTAACTATGGCTACACCTTC
D: .; J: TRBJ2-2; V: TRBV20-1; size: .; CDR3: CSASDRRNTGELFF; DNA: TGCAGTGCTAGCGACAGGAGGAACACCGGGGAGCTGTTTTTT
D: .; J: TRBJ2-1; V: TRBV4-1; size: .; CDR3: CASSYTPYNEQFF; DNA: TGCGCCAGCAGCTACACCCCTTACAATGAGCAGTTCTTC
D: .; J: TRBJ2-4; V: TRBV10-3; size: once; CDR3: CATGGDARNIQYF; DNA: TGTGCCACCGGAGGGGACGCAAGAAACATTCAGTACTTC
D: .; J: TRBJ2-3; V: TRBV5-6; size: .; CDR3: CASSLEVGSNTDTQYF; DNA: TGTGCCAGCAGCTTAGAAGTGGGCTCTAACACAGATACGCAGTATTTT
D: TRBD1; J: TRBJ1-2; V: TRBV3-1; size: .; CDR3: CASSQGTGLNYGYTF; DNA: TGTGCCAGCAGCCAGGGGACAGGGCTTAACTATGGCTACACCTTC
D: .; J: TRBJ2-5; V: TRBV6-6; size: .; CDR3: CASSYGYQETQYF; DNA: TGTGCCAGCAGTTACGGGTACCAAGAGACCCAGTACTTC
D: .; J: TRBJ1-5; V: TRBV19; size: .; CDR3: CASSHGRDQPQHF; DNA: TGTGCCAGTAGTCACGGACGGGACCAGCCCCAGCATTTT
D: .; J: TRBJ2-1; V: TRBV20-1; size: .; CDR3: CSAIVGGINEQFF; DNA: TGCAGTGCAATAGTAGGGGGGATCAATGAGCAGTTCTTC
D: TRBD1; J: TRBJ1-1; V: TRBV11-2; size: .; CDR3: CASSSSGQYTEAFF; DNA: TGTGCCAGCAGCTCCTCGGGACAGTACACTGAAGCTTTCTTT
D: .; J: TRBJ2-3; V: TRBV30; size: .; CDR3: CAWSVRRGVDTQYF; DNA: TGTGCCTGGAGTGTCAGACGCGGTGTAGATACGCAGTATTTT
D: TRBD2; J: TRBJ2-3; V: TRBV20-1; size: .; CDR3: CRPGGASPTDTQYF; DNA: TGCAGGCCGGGGGGGGCTAGTCCAACAGATACGCAGTATTTT
D: .; J: TRBJ1-2; V: TRBV9; size: few; CDR3: CASSAEDSNYGYTF; DNA: TGTGCCAGCAGCGCGGAGGACAGTAACTATGGCTACACCTTC
D: .; J: TRBJ2-5; V: TRBV4-2; size: once; CDR3: CASSQRTQETQYF; DNA: TGTGCCAGCAGCCAAAGGACCCAAGAGACCCAGTACTTC
D: TRBD1; J: TRBJ1-2; V: TRBV7-8; size: .; CDR3: CASSHDLLRTGGKEGYTF; DNA: TGTGCCAGCAGCCACGATCTTCTTCGGACAGGGGGAAAGGAGGGCTACACCTTC
D: TRBD1; J: TRBJ1-2; V: TRBV20-1; size: .; CDR3: CSATSGQRNYGYTF; DNA: TGCAGTGCTACCTCGGGACAGCGAAACTATGGCTACACCTTC
D: .; J: TRBJ1-2; V: TRBV5-6; size: .; CDR3: CASGRGGNYGYTF; DNA: TGTGCCAGCGGGAGAGGGGGAAACTATGGCTACACCTTC
D: .; J: TRBJ2-7; V: TRBV30; size: .; CDR3: CAWKLGNEQYF; DNA: TGTGCCTGGAAGCTAGGGAACGAGCAGTACTTC
D: .; J: TRBJ1-5; V: TRBV12-3/TRBV12-4; size: .; CDR3: CASGDGNQPQHF; DNA: TGTGCCAGCGGCGACGGGAATCAGCCCCAGCATTTT
D: .; J: TRBJ2-6; V: TRBV4-1; size: .; CDR3: CASSQGVPLGANVLTF; DNA: TGCGCCAGCAGCCAAGGCGTCCCTTTGGGGGCCAACGTCCTGACTTTC
D: TRBD1; J: TRBJ2-7; V: TRBV5-1; size: .; CDR3: CASYPTGGRGVYEQYF; DNA: TGCGCCAGCTACCCGACAGGGGGCAGAGGGGTCTACGAGCAGTACTTC
D: .; J: TRBJ2-7; V: TRBV5-1; size: once; CDR3: CASRREITYEQYF; DNA: TGCGCCAGCAGAAGGGAGATAACCTACGAGCAGTACTTC
D: .; J: TRBJ1-4; V: TRBV30; size: .; CDR3: CAWSSGTPRREKLFF; DNA: TGTGCCTGGAGTTCTGGGACACCCAGGCGAGAAAAACTGTTTTTT
D: TRBD1; J: TRBJ2-1; V: TRBV12-3/TRBV12-4; size: once; CDR3: CASRLRTGYNEQFF; DNA: TGTGCCAGCAGGTTAAGGACAGGGTACAATGAGCAGTTCTTC
D: .; J: TRBJ2-5; V: TRBV4-1; size: .; CDR3: CASSHNRDVQETQYF; DNA: TGCGCCAGCAGCCACAACCGGGACGTCCAAGAGACCCAGTACTTC
D: .; J: TRBJ1-6; V: TRBV7-6; size: .; CDR3: CASSSITGVGNSPLHF; DNA: TGTGCCAGCAGCTCTATCACGGGTGTTGGTAATTCACCCCTCCACTTT
D: .; J: TRBJ2-3; V: TRBV20-1; size: .; CDR3: CSASARTDTQYF; DNA: TGCAGTGCTAGTGCGCGCACAGATACGCAGTATTTT
D: .; J: TRBJ2-2; V: TRBV12-3/TRBV12-4; size: .; CDR3: CASPATNTGELFF; DNA: TGTGCCAGCCCGGCTACGAACACCGGGGAGCTGTTTTTT
D: .; J: TRBJ2-3; V: TRBV9; size: .; CDR3: CASSPPASTSTDTQYF; DNA: TGTGCCAGCAGCCCCCCCGCTAGTACTAGCACAGATACGCAGTATTTT
D: .; J: TRBJ2-3; V: TRBV19; size: .; CDR3: CASSGGAGRTDTQYF; DNA: TGTGCCAGTAGTGGAGGGGCGGGGCGCACAGATACGCAGTATTTT